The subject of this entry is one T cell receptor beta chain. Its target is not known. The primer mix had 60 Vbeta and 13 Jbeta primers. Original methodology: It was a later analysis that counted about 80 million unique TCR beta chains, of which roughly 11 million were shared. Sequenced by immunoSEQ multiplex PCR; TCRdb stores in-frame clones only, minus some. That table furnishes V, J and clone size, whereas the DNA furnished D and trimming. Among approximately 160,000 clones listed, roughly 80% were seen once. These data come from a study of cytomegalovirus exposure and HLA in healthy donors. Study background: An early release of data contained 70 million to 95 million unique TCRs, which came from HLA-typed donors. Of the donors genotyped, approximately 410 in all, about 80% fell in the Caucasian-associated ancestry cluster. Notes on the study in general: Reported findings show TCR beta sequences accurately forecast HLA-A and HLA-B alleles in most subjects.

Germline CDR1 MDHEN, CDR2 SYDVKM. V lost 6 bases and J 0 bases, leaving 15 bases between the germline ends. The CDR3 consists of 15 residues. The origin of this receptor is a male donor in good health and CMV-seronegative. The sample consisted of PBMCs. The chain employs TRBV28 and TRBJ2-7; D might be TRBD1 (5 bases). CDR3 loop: CASSSRGVSSYEQYF. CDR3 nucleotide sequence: TGTGCCAGCAGCTCAAGGGGCGTTAGCTCCTACGAGCAGTACTTC.